The clone carrying this TCR beta chain was seen a few times. The antigen remains undetermined. Via MiXCR, TCRdb re-called the RT-PCR reads, giving one row per CDR3 protein. The repertoire has about 800,000 distinct CDR3 sequences, roughly 20% of them found once; the top ten carry more than 8.5%. This sample is drawn from a study of response to subunit inactivated influenza vaccine. Study-wide findings and caveats: Only a handful of new T cells, the authors suggested, are recruited with each seasonal influenza vaccination.

Germline V gene lookup returns CDR1 DFQATT and CDR2 SNEGSKA (reference sequence). The CDR3 is 10 residues long. V dropped 6 bases and J dropped 8 bases, with 10 bases sitting between them. This specimen was PBMCs from blood, taken 4 to 6 days after vaccination. The receptor comes from a man in his fifties who received an inactivated influenza vaccine. This chain links TRBV20-1 with TRBJ1-1; D ambiguous. The CDR3 loop reads CSARAPEAFF. The CDR3 DNA reads as TGCAGTGCCCGGGCACCAGAAGCTTTCTTT.